One sample yielded the 15 T cell receptor beta chains listed below, sequenced in a study of T cells in Graves' hyperthyroidism and ophthalmopathy. The investigators amplified TCR beta CDR3 regions from RNA transcripts. First-round RT-PCR with HTBI primers amplified the TCR CDR3 region. A single record per CDR3 protein comes from TCRdb applying MiXCR to the multiplex PCR reads. The sample contains about 210,000 distinct CDR3 sequences, approximately 17% of which appear only once. Sample: blood. The receptors were gathered from a man aged 50 or older with Graves' hyperthyroidism.

This sequence joins TRBV19 and TRBJ2-3, with 8 bases fitting TRBD1. Germline V gene sequence: CDR1 LNHDA, CDR2 SQIVND (reference sequence). The ends lost 8 bases at V and 5 bases at J; junction bases unmatched: 3. The CDR3 has 12 amino acids. The CDR3, as DNA: TGTGCCAGTCGCAGGGGGCAAGATACGCAGTATTTT. It encodes CASRRGQDTQYF.

Remarks on this clonotype: Since a much larger clone is just one base distant, this may be a read error. The chain recombines TRBV28 with TRBJ2-3, with D possibly called TRBD1 or TRBD2 (5 bases each). There are 15 residues in the CDR3. CDR1 and CDR2 from the germline V gene are MDHEN and SYDVKM. The CDR3 region is CPSSRGDGSTDTQYF. The CDR3 region has the DNA TGTCCCAGCAGCCGTGGGGACGGAAGCACAGATACGCAGTATTTT.

This clonotype occurred many times. V usage is TRBV28 and J usage is TRBJ1-1, with a possible D match to TRBD1 (5 bases). Trimming took 5 bases from V and 9 from J, leaving 16 bases between them. This CDR3 has 13 residues. The germline gives CDR1 MDHEN, CDR2 SYDVKM. The CDR3, as DNA: TGTGCCAGCAGTCCTGACAGTGCTTGGCAAGCTTTCTTT. Translating gives CASSPDSAWQAFF.

This clonotype was found once. This chain uses TRBV3-1 with TRBJ2-3, with TRBD2 matching 10 bases. The V gene end was trimmed by 6 bases and the J gene end by 4 bases; junction bases not matched to a gene: 4. CDR1 and CDR2 from the germline V gene are LGHDT and YNNKEL (reference sequence). The CDR3 has 14 amino acids. This CDR3 reads CASSGTSASDTQYF. CDR3 coding DNA: TGTGCCAGCAGTGGGACTAGCGCGTCAGATACGCAGTATTTT.

This clonotype was recorded only once. This sequence joins TRBV19 and TRBJ1-4, with unresolved D. CDR3 length: 14 residues. The germline gives CDR1 LNHDA, CDR2 SQIVND (reference sequence). Trimming took off 8 bases at V and 4 bases at J, with 14 bases between the two ends. This chain's CDR3 is CASGAGGYNEKLFF. DNA of the CDR3: TGTGCCAGTGGCGCGGGCGGATATAATGAAAAACTGTTTTTT.

This rearrangement joins TRBV5-6 to TRBJ2-2, with 7 bases fitting TRBD2. Germline lookup yields CDR1 SGHDT and CDR2 YYEEEE. After removal of 4 bases from V and 5 bases from J, the junction contained 17 bases not matched to a gene. The length of the CDR3 is 18 residues. The DNA for the CDR3 is TGTGCCAGCAGCAGTCCACATGCGTTGCGGGAGTGGACCGGGGAGCTGTTTTTT. Amino acid sequence: CASSSPHALREWTGELFF.

Many counts were recorded for this clonotype. The chain is built from TRBV2 and TRBJ2-2; 13 nucleotides agree with TRBD2. This CDR3 is built from 16 residues. Germline CDR1 and CDR2: SNHLY and FYNNEI. V lost 7 bases and J lost 0; bases outside the gene matches: 2. CDR3 coding DNA: TGTGCCAGCAACGGACTAGCGGGGGCGAACACCGGGGAGCTGTTTTTT. This sequence encodes CASNGLAGANTGELFF.

This clonotype occurred many times. The V call is TRBV5-5, the J call TRBJ2-1; no reliable D call. Trimming stripped 0 bases from V and 0 bases from J, with 4 bases between. CDR1 is SGHKS and CDR2 is YYEKEE in the germline V gene (reference sequence). The CDR3 consists of 14 residues. This CDR3 is CASSLASSYNEQFF. CDR3 bases: TGTGCCAGCAGCTTGGCCAGCTCCTACAATGAGCAGTTCTTC.

This chain connects TRBV3-1 to TRBJ2-5; 8 nucleotides align to TRBD1. The CDR3 length is 17 residues. V shed 2 bases and J 5 bases; nucleotides not matched to a gene: 13. Germline values: CDR1 LGHDT, CDR2 YNNKEL (reference sequence). CDR3 residues: CASSQPGGRGGLETQYF. DNA for the CDR3: TGTGCCAGCAGCCAACCAGGGGGCAGAGGGGGTTTGGAGACCCAGTACTTC.

In its sample, this clonotype was seen many times. The chain is built from TRBV27 and TRBJ2-3; 12 nucleotides align to TRBD2. The length of the CDR3 is 14 residues. V lost 5 bases and J lost 7; bases outside the gene matches: 4. Germline CDR1 is MNHEY and CDR2 is SMNVEV (reference sequence). In DNA form, the CDR3 reads TGTGCCAGCAGTCCTGGACTAGCGGGGTATACGCAGTATTTT. Residues: CASSPGLAGYTQYF.

This clonotype was counted only a few times. The V call is TRBV7-6, the J call TRBJ2-1; 8 bases fit TRBD1. Trimming at V came to 1 base and at J to 7 bases, leaving 9 bases not matched to a gene. The CDR3 contains 16 residues. Germline CDR1 and CDR2: SGHVS and FNYEAQ. CDR3 sequence reads: CASSLEVSGGFNEQFF. As DNA, the CDR3 is TGTGCCAGCAGCTTAGAAGTGTCAGGGGGCTTTAATGAGCAGTTCTTC.

This clonotype was found many times. The chain has TRBV11-2 and TRBJ2-7; 10 positions agree with TRBD1. V was clipped by 5 bases and J by 7 bases; unmatched bases: 8. The CDR3 has 14 amino acids. CDR1 is SGHAT, CDR2 FQNNGV, per germline. In DNA, the CDR3 is TGTGCCAGCAGCCCCGGGACAGGGGTTCGGGAGCAGTACTTC. This codes for CASSPGTGVREQYF.

At least ten counts were recorded for this clonotype. This chain links TRBV20-1 with TRBJ2-1, with 11 bases that match TRBD2. V shed 1 base and J 2 bases; nucleotides not matched to a gene: 4. This CDR3 is 16 amino acids long. Looked up from germline, CDR1 is DFQATT and CDR2 is SNEGSKA (reference sequence). The CDR3 bases are TGCAGTGCTAGAGTTCTAGCGGGAGGTGCCTACAATGAGCAGTTCTTC. Its protein product is CSARVLAGGAYNEQFF.

This clonotype was detected many times. The V call is TRBV12-3 or TRBV12-4, the J call TRBJ2-5; weak D call: TRBD2 (8 bases). The CDR3 has 16 amino acids. V shed 6 bases and J shed 1 base, with 18 bases lying between them. Written as DNA, the CDR3 is TGTGCCAGCAGCCCAGGGGGTAGCGGGATCCAAGAGACCCAGTACTTC. Translation: CASSPGGSGIQETQYF.

This clonotype was seen a few times. The J gene is TRBJ1-2, the V gene TRBV5-1, with unresolved D. Trimming cost V 0 bases and J 3 bases, with 12 bases left between them. Germline-derived CDR1 and CDR2 are SGHRS and YFSETQ. The CDR3 sequence is 15 residues long. The CDR3 reads CASSLAPRPDYGYTF. The CDR3 nucleotides read TGCGCCAGCAGCTTGGCCCCCCGACCGGACTATGGCTACACCTTC.